What follows are 10 T cell receptor beta chains derived from one specimen sequenced in a study of coeliac disease. Some clones are missing from TCRdb's copy, which holds only in-frame ones; the method was immunoSEQ multiplex PCR. The table records 5,000 to 7,500 clones, 60% to 70% of them present only once. Source material: lamina propria lymphocytes from the gut. The receptors were gathered from a man aged 45-60 years with active celiac disease.

V usage is TRBV21-1 and J usage is TRBJ2-1; TRBD1, the table's D call, was not compared with the DNA. TRBV21-1 is reported as a pseudogene. CDR3 length: 15 residues. The CDR3 sequence: CASSKGYQGNNEQFF. CDR3 DNA sequence: TGTGCCAGCAGCAAAGGCTACCAGGGTAACAATGAGCAGTTCTTC.

The chain combines TRBV2 with TRBJ1-5; no clear D. Germline values: CDR1 SNHLY, CDR2 FYNNEI. V was trimmed by 10 bases and J by 0 bases, leaving 10 bases between them. This CDR3 is 13 amino acids long. CDR3 coding DNA: TGTGCCATAGCCGGGAATAGCAATCAGCCCCAGCATTTT. It is translated as CAIAGNSNQPQHF.

V gene TRBV19 combines with J gene TRBJ2-6; no definite D call. Germline V gives CDR1 LNHDA, CDR2 SQIVND (reference sequence). V was clipped by 3 bases and J by 0 bases, with 9 bases between them. The CDR3 is 16 amino acids. The CDR3 coding sequence is TGTGCCAGTAGTATCGACAAGAGCTCTGGGGCCAACGTCCTGACTTTC. It yields the protein CASSIDKSSGANVLTF.

This clone was detected a few times. This chain links TRBV9 with TRBJ2-2, with 11 bases that match TRBD2. After removal of 6 bases from V and 3 bases from J, the junction contained 4 bases not matched to a gene. The CDR3 runs to 15 residues. The germline V gene encodes CDR1 SGDLS and CDR2 YYNGEE. CDR3 sequence: CASILAGGDTGELFF. CDR3 in DNA: TGTGCCAGCATCTTAGCGGGAGGGGACACCGGGGAGCTGTTTTTT.

This clone was seen only a few times. The chain carries TRBV19 and TRBJ1-1; no firm D call. CDR1 and CDR2 (germline): LNHDA, SQIVND (reference sequence). V lost 4 bases and J 0 bases, leaving 15 bases between the germline ends. CDR3 length: 16 amino acids. CDR3 bases: TGTGCCAGTAGTACCCCCCGTGGACTAATGAACACTGAAGCTTTCTTT. Its translation: CASSTPRGLMNTEAFF.

V gene TRBV18 combines with J gene TRBJ2-1; tentatively, D is TRBD2 (5 bases). CDR3 length: 16 amino acids. V lost 4 bases and J 3 bases, leaving 16 bases between the germline ends. Germline V gene lookup returns CDR1 KGHSH and CDR2 LQKENI. This chain's CDR3 is CASSQVPPRVYNEQFF. The CDR3 DNA is TGTGCCAGCTCACAGGTTCCGCCGAGGGTCTACAATGAGCAGTTCTTC.

CDR3 sequence: CASSPGQSQETQYF. Written as DNA, the CDR3 is TGCGCCAGCAGCCCCGGACAGTCCCAAGAGACCCAGTACTTC. The V call is TRBV5-1, the J call TRBJ2-5, with a tentative D call TRBD1 (6 bases). CDR3 length equals 14 residues. Trimming removed 4 bases at V and 1 base at J, with 11 bases between. The germline V gene encodes CDR1 SGHRS and CDR2 YFSETQ.

About this clone itself: Other DNA sequences in the same sample also yield this CDR3. The V and J genes are TRBV6-1 and TRBJ1-5; no clear D gene. The germline V gene encodes CDR1 MNHNS and CDR2 SASEGT. The CDR3 totals 14 residues. The ends were cut back, 0 bases at V and 2 bases at J, with 5 bases in the middle. The CDR3 DNA is TGTGCCAGCAGTGAAGCGGGCGGCAATCAGCCCCAGCATTTT. This codes for CASSEAGGNQPQHF.

This clone was counted once. The V and J genes are TRBV10-3 and TRBJ2-1; D is perhaps TRBD2 (6 bases). In germline, CDR1 is ENHRY, CDR2 SYGVKD. CDR3 length: 16 residues. Trimming left V 1 base short and J 5 bases short, with 15 bases between. The CDR3 region is CAISEWREEEDNEQFF. CDR3 DNA sequence: TGTGCCATCAGTGAGTGGAGGGAGGAGGAGGACAATGAGCAGTTCTTC.

The J gene is TRBJ2-1, the V gene TRBV2, with D possibly TRBD2 on 5 matching bases. The CDR3 is 12 residues long. V lost 3 bases and J lost 9, with 9 bases in between. Germline CDR1 is SNHLY and CDR2 is FYNNEI. The CDR3 DNA reads as TGTGCCAGCAGTGATCGGGGTCGTGAGCAGTTCTTC. This encodes CASSDRGREQFF.